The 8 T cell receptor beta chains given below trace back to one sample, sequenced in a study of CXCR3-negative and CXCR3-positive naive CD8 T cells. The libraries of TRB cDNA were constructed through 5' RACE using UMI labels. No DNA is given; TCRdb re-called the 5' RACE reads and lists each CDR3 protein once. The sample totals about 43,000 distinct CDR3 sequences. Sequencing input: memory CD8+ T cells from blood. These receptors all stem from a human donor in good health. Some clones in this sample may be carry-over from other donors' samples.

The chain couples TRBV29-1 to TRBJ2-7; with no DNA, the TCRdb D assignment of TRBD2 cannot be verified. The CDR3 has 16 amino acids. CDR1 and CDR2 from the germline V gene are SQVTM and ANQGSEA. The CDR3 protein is CSVEDGMQGPPYEQYF.

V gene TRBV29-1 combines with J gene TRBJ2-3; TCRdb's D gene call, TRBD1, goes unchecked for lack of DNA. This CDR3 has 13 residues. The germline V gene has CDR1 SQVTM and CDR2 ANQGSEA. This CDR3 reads CSVEGLNTDTQYF.

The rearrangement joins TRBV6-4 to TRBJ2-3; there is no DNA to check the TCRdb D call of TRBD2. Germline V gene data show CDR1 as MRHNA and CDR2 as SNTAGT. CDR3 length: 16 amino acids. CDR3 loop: CASSDSSSGSTDTQYF.

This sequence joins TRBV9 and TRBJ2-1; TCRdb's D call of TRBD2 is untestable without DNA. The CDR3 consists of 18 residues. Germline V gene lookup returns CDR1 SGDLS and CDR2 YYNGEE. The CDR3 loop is CASSVDGSGHSSYNEQFF.

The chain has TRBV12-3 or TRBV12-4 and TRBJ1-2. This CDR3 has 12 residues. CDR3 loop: CASSPTNYGYTF.

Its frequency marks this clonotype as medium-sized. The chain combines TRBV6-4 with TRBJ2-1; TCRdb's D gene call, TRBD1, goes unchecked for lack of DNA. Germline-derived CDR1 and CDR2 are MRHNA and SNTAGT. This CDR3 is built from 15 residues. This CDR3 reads CASSVYGGSDNEQFF.

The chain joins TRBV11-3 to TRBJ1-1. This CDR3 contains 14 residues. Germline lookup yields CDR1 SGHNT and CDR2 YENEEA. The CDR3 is CASSFRHLNTEAFF.

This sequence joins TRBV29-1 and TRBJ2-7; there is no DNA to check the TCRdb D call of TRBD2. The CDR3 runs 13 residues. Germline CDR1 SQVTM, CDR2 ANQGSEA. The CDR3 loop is CSVQGGVGSEQYF.